This T cell receptor beta chain came from a study of regulatory T cells in long-lasting Graves disease. Study-wide context: Graves' patients with a new diagnosis had received antithyroid drugs under 3 months.

The sample's time point: newly diagnosed GD, antithyroid drugs for less than 3 months. The TCR library was prepared using RNA isolated from PBMCs. This clonotype was seen many times. Its antigen is unknown. Broader study findings: TRBV28 was favored in persistent disease, as were TRBJ1-2 and TRBJ2-5. Newly diagnosed Graves' patients exceeded persistent ones in TCR diversity.

iRepertoire HTBI primers and Arm-PCR of CDR3 regions built TCR beta libraries. MiXCR, applied by TCRdb to the multiplex PCR reads, yields one record per CDR3 protein. The sample carries 540,000 or so distinct CDR3 sequences, roughly 12% recorded once. V was pared by 4 bases and J by 5 bases, with 15 bases between. Germline CDR1 is GTSNPN and CDR2 is SVGIG (reference sequence). The CDR3 is 13 residues long. The sample also formed part of further work on T cells in Graves' hyperthyroidism and ophthalmopathy. This second report adds: The HTBI primer set drove a first-round RT-PCR of the TCR CDR3.

The specimen was peripheral blood mononuclear cells (PBMCs), collected at new diagnosis, from a patient treated with antithyroid drugs. The chain carries TRBV30 and TRBJ2-7; D is perhaps TRBD2 (6 bases). This TCR came from a man younger than 40 with Graves disease. The CDR3 is CAWTTGVRNEQYF. The DNA of the CDR3 is TGTGCCTGGACTACGGGGGTTCGAAACGAGCAGTACTTC.